This entry concerns a single TCR beta chain. The antigen is not known. The CDR3 covers 13 residues. The V gene's germline CDR1 is SGHNT and CDR2 YENEEA. V shed 5 bases, J shed 8 bases, and the junction held 2 bases outside the gene matches. Method: immunoSEQ multiplex PCR; TCRdb's copy keeps in-frame clones and lacks some. The sample carries approximately 130,000 clones, 70% to 90% recorded once. This record comes from a study of T cell responses to AZD1222 COVID-19 vaccine. Study results and limitations: Targeting of unmutated variant regions was reportedly seen in nearly half of spike-specific TCRs.

Here the sequenced sample was peripheral blood, taken 28 days after the second AZD1222 dose. The chain carries TRBV11-3 and TRBJ1-4; TRBD1 matches at 10 bases. This clonotype was sampled from an adult who received the AZD1222 COVID-19 vaccine. CDR3 sequence (DNA): TGTGCCAGCAGCGGACAGGGGGTAGAAAAACTGTTTTTT. Protein: CASSGQGVEKLFF. Together with reference TRBV11-3 and TRBJ1-4, the CDR3 gives the full variable domain: EAGVVQSPRYKIIEKKQPVAFWCNPISGHNTLYWYLQNLGQGPELLIRYENEEAVDDSQLPKDRFSAERLKGVDSTLKIQPAELGDSAVYLCASSGQGVEKLFFGSGTQLSVL.